The present T cell receptor beta chain was sequenced within a study of tissue T cells after allogeneic stem cell transplantation. The CDR3 covers 16 residues. V was clipped by 2 bases and J by 7 bases, with 19 bases between them. CDR1 is KGHTA, CDR2 FRNEEI, per germline. As regards this clone: Genes and germline are mouse. The DNA ends 1 residue before the CDR3 does, and the rest of the CDR3 is filled in from the germline J gene.

The repertoire was sequenced with immunoSEQ multiplex PCR; TCRdb's copy has only in-frame clones and lacks some. The sample consists of about 48,000 clones, roughly four fifths of them appearing once. This sequence was found in a pool of C57BL/6 mice in good health. The chain recombines TRBV24 with TRBJ2-4; D possibly corresponds to TRBD1 (7 bases). The sample comprised sorted cells pooled from one or two spleens. The chain's CDR3 is CASSLEGAPRRDTLYF. CDR3 DNA (partial): TGTGCCAGCAGTCTGGAGGGGGCGCCTAGGAGGGACACCTTGTAC.